A selection of T cell receptor beta chains follows, all from one sample in a study of T-cell memory formation after mild COVID-19. MiXCR was run by TCRdb on the 5' RACE reads, yielding one entry per CDR3 protein. The table lists around 130,000 distinct CDR3 sequences, 15% to 20% of them singletons. The sequencing input was PBMCs or a T cell subset sorted from them (not recorded which). These receptors all stem from an adult woman who had mild COVID-19 (a few samples of this study predate the infection). Cell type and time point are not known. CDR3s include the opening cysteine and the closing phenylalanine or tryptophan. D genes are given only for firm matches. Size values are once, few and many counts, or a class for expanded clones, and some rows have none.

CDR3 protein: CASNHRGLYGYTF; CDR3 DNA: TGTGCCAGCAACCACCGGGGGCTCTATGGCTACACCTTC; D gene: NA; V gene: TRBV6-6; J gene: TRBJ1-2; clone size: NA
CDR3 protein: CSVVGILAEPYEQYF; CDR3 DNA: TGCAGCGTTGTGGGGATCCTAGCCGAGCCCTACGAGCAGTACTTC; D gene: NA; V gene: TRBV29-1; J gene: TRBJ2-7; clone size: NA
CDR3 protein: CAWSWGGADTQYF; CDR3 DNA: TGTGCCTGGAGTTGGGGAGGGGCAGATACGCAGTATTTT; D gene: TRBD2; V gene: TRBV30; J gene: TRBJ2-3; clone size: few
CDR3 protein: CATSDSRQGWGPQHF; CDR3 DNA: TGTGCCACCAGTGATTCGCGACAGGGGTGGGGGCCCCAGCATTTT; D gene: TRBD1; V gene: TRBV24-1; J gene: TRBJ1-5; clone size: many
CDR3 protein: CSVVSFLSSYNEQFF; CDR3 DNA: TGCAGCGTTGTCTCCTTTCTGAGCTCCTACAATGAGCAGTTCTTC; D gene: NA; V gene: TRBV29-1; J gene: TRBJ2-1; clone size: few
CDR3 protein: CASSDNAGGPTDTQYF; CDR3 DNA: TGTGCCAGCAGTGACAATGCGGGGGGGCCGACAGATACGCAGTATTTT; D gene: TRBD2; V gene: TRBV6-6; J gene: TRBJ2-3; clone size: many
CDR3 protein: CASSILVLKTASNQPQHF; CDR3 DNA: TGTGCCAGTAGTATCTTAGTGTTGAAGACCGCTAGCAATCAGCCCCAGCATTTT; D gene: NA; V gene: TRBV19; J gene: TRBJ1-5; clone size: few
CDR3 protein: CASSLAAGSNQPQHF; CDR3 DNA: TGTGCCAGCAGCTTAGCGGCGGGAAGCAATCAGCCCCAGCATTTT; D gene: NA; V gene: TRBV7-8; J gene: TRBJ1-5; clone size: once
CDR3 protein: CASSQEQGRNSPLHF; CDR3 DNA: TGTGCCAGCAGCCAAGAACAGGGGCGCAATTCACCCCTCCACTTT; D gene: TRBD1; V gene: TRBV4-2; J gene: TRBJ1-6; clone size: few
CDR3 protein: CASGGDTQYF; CDR3 DNA: TGCGCCAGCGGGGGAGATACGCAGTATTTT; D gene: NA; V gene: TRBV5-1; J gene: TRBJ2-3; clone size: few
CDR3 protein: CASSQDLGTQGGQPQHF; CDR3 DNA: TGCGCCAGCAGCCAAGATCTCGGTACACAGGGAGGTCAGCCCCAGCATTTT; D gene: NA; V gene: TRBV4-1; J gene: TRBJ1-5; clone size: NA
CDR3 protein: CASSKGTNTGELFF; CDR3 DNA: TGTGCCAGCAGTAAAGGGACGAACACCGGGGAGCTGTTTTTT; D gene: NA; V gene: TRBV27; J gene: TRBJ2-2; clone size: NA
CDR3 protein: CASSRSGGSSYEQYF; CDR3 DNA: TGCGCCAGCAGCCGGTCGGGGGGCTCCTCCTACGAGCAGTACTTC; D gene: NA; V gene: TRBV5-1; J gene: TRBJ2-7; clone size: NA
CDR3 protein: CSVAGDRADTQYF; CDR3 DNA: TGCAGCGTTGCCGGAGATCGCGCAGATACGCAGTATTTT; D gene: NA; V gene: TRBV29-1; J gene: TRBJ2-3; clone size: NA
CDR3 protein: CASSLNPNSPTDTQYF; CDR3 DNA: TGTGCCAGCAGCCTGAACCCTAACTCCCCCACAGATACGCAGTATTTT; D gene: NA; V gene: TRBV5-5; J gene: TRBJ2-3; clone size: few
CDR3 protein: CASSLWGSGTGELFF; CDR3 DNA: TGTGCCAGCAGTTTATGGGGGAGTGGAACCGGGGAGCTGTTTTTT; D gene: NA; V gene: TRBV12-3/TRBV12-4; J gene: TRBJ2-2; clone size: many
CDR3 protein: CASSLGGRMRRNTEAFF; CDR3 DNA: TGTGCCAGCAGCCTAGGGGGGCGCATGAGGCGGAACACTGAAGCTTTCTTT; D gene: NA; V gene: TRBV11-2; J gene: TRBJ1-1; clone size: once
CDR3 protein: CASSEGGMAKNIQYF; CDR3 DNA: TGTGCCAGCAGTGAGGGGGGAATGGCCAAAAACATTCAGTACTTC; D gene: NA; V gene: TRBV12-3/TRBV12-4; J gene: TRBJ2-4; clone size: NA
CDR3 protein: CASSPGAGVSYEQYF; CDR3 DNA: TGTGCCAGCAGTCCTGGCGCGGGAGTAAGCTACGAGCAGTACTTC; D gene: TRBD2; V gene: TRBV28; J gene: TRBJ2-7; clone size: few
CDR3 protein: CASSQRPGDAETQYF; CDR3 DNA: TGTGCCAGCAGCCAACGTCCAGGGGATGCAGAGACCCAGTACTTC; D gene: NA; V gene: TRBV3-1; J gene: TRBJ2-5; clone size: few
CDR3 protein: CASSPGGAQETQYF; CDR3 DNA: TGTGCCAGCAGCCCGGGAGGGGCGCAAGAGACCCAGTACTTC; D gene: TRBD2; V gene: TRBV5-4; J gene: TRBJ2-5; clone size: few
CDR3 protein: CASYGGRPGTGNIYGYTF; CDR3 DNA: TGTGCCAGCTACGGGGGTCGTCCAGGAACAGGGAACATCTATGGCTACACCTTC; D gene: NA; V gene: TRBV12-3/TRBV12-4; J gene: TRBJ1-2; clone size: few
CDR3 protein: CASSLCTSGRGKTQYF; CDR3 DNA: TGTGCCAGCAGCTTGTGTACTAGCGGGAGGGGGAAGACCCAGTACTTC; D gene: TRBD2; V gene: TRBV13; J gene: TRBJ2-5; clone size: NA
CDR3 protein: CASSFLFRNLRGKLFF; CDR3 DNA: TGTGCCAGCAGCTTCCTCTTTAGAAACCTACGAGGGAAGTTGTTTTTT; D gene: NA; V gene: TRBV7-9; J gene: TRBJ2-2; clone size: few
CDR3 protein: CASRTAPGFQYF; CDR3 DNA: TGTGCCAGCAGGACGGCCCCAGGGTTCCAGTACTTC; D gene: NA; V gene: TRBV12-3/TRBV12-4; J gene: TRBJ2-5; clone size: many
CDR3 protein: CSASWGFSNEQFF; CDR3 DNA: TGCAGTGCTAGCTGGGGTTTCAGCAATGAGCAGTTCTTC; D gene: NA; V gene: TRBV20-1; J gene: TRBJ2-1; clone size: few
CDR3 protein: CASSLSGQGNSPLHF; CDR3 DNA: TGTGCCAGCAGCCTATCGGGACAGGGGAATTCACCCCTCCACTTT; D gene: TRBD1; V gene: TRBV13; J gene: TRBJ1-6; clone size: few
CDR3 protein: CAWSRGQPYEQYF; CDR3 DNA: TGTGCCTGGAGTAGAGGACAGCCTTACGAGCAGTACTTC; D gene: NA; V gene: TRBV30; J gene: TRBJ2-7; clone size: NA
CDR3 protein: CASSGQDTGELFF; CDR3 DNA: TGCGCCAGCAGTGGACAGGACACCGGGGAGCTGTTTTTT; D gene: TRBD1; V gene: TRBV5-1; J gene: TRBJ2-2; clone size: NA
CDR3 protein: CASSQAGLWNTEAFF; CDR3 DNA: TGTGCCAGCAGCCAAGCGGGCTTATGGAACACTGAAGCTTTCTTT; D gene: NA; V gene: TRBV3-1; J gene: TRBJ1-1; clone size: few
CDR3 protein: CASSHRTGGNTF; CDR3 DNA: TGTGCCAGCAGTCATCGGACAGGGGGGAACACCTTC; D gene: TRBD1; V gene: TRBV12-3/TRBV12-4; J gene: TRBJ1-2; clone size: once
CDR3 protein: CASSSRLAGYNEQFF; CDR3 DNA: TGTGCCAGCAGCTCCAGACTAGCGGGATACAATGAGCAGTTCTTC; D gene: TRBD2; V gene: TRBV13; J gene: TRBJ2-1; clone size: few
CDR3 protein: CSSSGQSDHNEQFF; CDR3 DNA: TGCAGTTCTAGCGGCCAGTCGGATCACAATGAGCAGTTCTTC; D gene: TRBD2; V gene: TRBV20-1; J gene: TRBJ2-1; clone size: few
CDR3 protein: CASSYSGGAGDTQYF; CDR3 DNA: TGTGCCAGCAGCTATAGCGGGGGGGCCGGAGATACGCAGTATTTT; D gene: TRBD2; V gene: TRBV5-6; J gene: TRBJ2-3; clone size: NA
CDR3 protein: CASSYSPDEQFF; CDR3 DNA: TGTGCCAGCAGTTACTCGCCGGATGAGCAGTTCTTC; D gene: NA; V gene: TRBV6-5; J gene: TRBJ2-1; clone size: NA